This T cell receptor (beta chain) was obtained from a study of cytomegalovirus exposure and HLA in healthy donors. General study results and limits: By HLA locus, TCR association rates varied in a later analysis, with DRB1 showing the most and HLA-C the fewest. Analyses of presence/absence relied on an assumption of roughly uniform sequencing depth across donors. Specific recognition of CMV antigens was confirmed in vitro for a few chains (all CMV-associated).

CDR1 and CDR2 from the germline V gene are SGHAT and FQNNGV. The CDR3 contains 15 residues. As regards this clone: Antigen unknown. A read error may account for a junction end that differs from germline.

PCR was performed using 60 Vbeta and 13 Jbeta primers. The table came from immunoSEQ multiplex PCR; TCRdb's copy has only in-frame clones and leaves some out. The data show some 180,000 clones, approximately 82% seen once. The gene calls are TRBV11-2 and TRBJ2-6; the D gene is possibly TRBD1 (6 bases). The source is a middle-aged man in good health and CMV-seropositive. The sequenced sample consisted of PBMCs. The CDR3 here is CASSREGVGANGLTF. Written as DNA, the CDR3 is TGTGCCAGCAGCCGCGAGGGGGTGGGGGCCAACGGCCTGACTTTC.